This is a list of T cell receptor beta chains from one sample in a study of shared clonotypes between healthy human individuals. This table comes from immunoSEQ multiplex PCR, and its TCRdb copy is limited to in-frame clones, with some not included. This sample yields approximately 530,000 clones, of which around 95% are seen a single time; 0.05% to 0.08% belongs to the top ten. The sequencing input was naive CD4+ T cells sorted from blood. Receptor source: a young woman in good health. The CDR3 runs from the conserved cysteine through the conserved F or W. The D gene is left open where the match is weak. A clone size is listed for some rows: how often the clone was seen (once, few, many), or a class if it is expanded.

D,J,size,V,DNA,CDR3
.,TRBJ1-1,once,TRBV6-6,TGTGCCAGCAGCCCAGGGCCGGGTCCGGGCACTGAAGCTTTCTTT,CASSPGPGPGTEAFF
.,TRBJ2-2,.,TRBV7-9,TGTGCCAGCAGCTTAGGTTCGGACTCAAGGTATACCGGGGAGCTGTTTTTT,CASSLGSDSRYTGELFF
.,TRBJ1-5,once,TRBV7-8,TGTGCCAGCAGCTTAGTGTCGGCAGGGGTCAATCAGCCCCAGCATTTT,CASSLVSAGVNQPQHF
.,TRBJ1-3,.,TRBV11-2,TGTGCCAGCAGCTTAGATAGGGTGACAAACACCATATATTTT,CASSLDRVTNTIYF
TRBD2,TRBJ2-1,.,TRBV4-1,TGCGCCAGCAGCGCAGGGACTAGCGCAAACAATGAGCAGTTCTTC,CASSAGTSANNEQFF
.,TRBJ1-2,.,TRBV5-4,TGTGCCAGCAGTTCGGTTGGGCAGGGCCTGTATGGCTACACCTTC,CASSSVGQGLYGYTF
.,TRBJ2-1,.,TRBV28,TGTGCCAGCAGCAACTACGTGGTCTTGTACAATGAGCAGTTCTTC,CASSNYVVLYNEQFF
TRBD2,TRBJ2-7,.,TRBV10-3,TGTGCCATCAGCCCAACTACTAGCGGGAGGGCCAGCGAGCAGTACTTC,CAISPTTSGRASEQYF
.,TRBJ1-2,.,TRBV10-1,TGCGCCAGCAGCGACAGGCGGACTAACTATGGCTACACCTTC,CASSDRRTNYGYTF
.,TRBJ1-2,once,TRBV28,TGTGCCTGCAGCACCCAGCTGCGGCGGGGTAACTATGGCTACACCTTC,CACSTQLRRGNYGYTF
.,TRBJ2-7,once,TRBV27,TGTGCCAGCAGTGTGGAGGAGGGCTACGAGCAGTACTTC,CASSVEEGYEQYF
.,TRBJ1-2,few,TRBV28,TGTGCCAGCAGTTACCAGGGGTACTATGGCTACACCTTC,CASSYQGYYGYTF
.,TRBJ2-2,.,TRBV2,TGTGCCAGCATTAAAGAGGCCGCGAACACCGGGGAGCTGTTTTTT,CASIKEAANTGELFF
.,TRBJ2-7,.,TRBV7-9,TGTGCCAGCAGCCCTACCTCGTACGAGCAGTACTTC,CASSPTSYEQYF
.,TRBJ1-4,.,TRBV29-1,TGCAGCGTTTTGCCCGCAGCAACTAATGAAAAACTGTTTTTT,CSVLPAATNEKLFF
.,TRBJ2-3,.,TRBV28,TGTGCCAGCAGGGCGGGGCTTGAATGGGATACGCAGTATTTT,CASRAGLEWDTQYF